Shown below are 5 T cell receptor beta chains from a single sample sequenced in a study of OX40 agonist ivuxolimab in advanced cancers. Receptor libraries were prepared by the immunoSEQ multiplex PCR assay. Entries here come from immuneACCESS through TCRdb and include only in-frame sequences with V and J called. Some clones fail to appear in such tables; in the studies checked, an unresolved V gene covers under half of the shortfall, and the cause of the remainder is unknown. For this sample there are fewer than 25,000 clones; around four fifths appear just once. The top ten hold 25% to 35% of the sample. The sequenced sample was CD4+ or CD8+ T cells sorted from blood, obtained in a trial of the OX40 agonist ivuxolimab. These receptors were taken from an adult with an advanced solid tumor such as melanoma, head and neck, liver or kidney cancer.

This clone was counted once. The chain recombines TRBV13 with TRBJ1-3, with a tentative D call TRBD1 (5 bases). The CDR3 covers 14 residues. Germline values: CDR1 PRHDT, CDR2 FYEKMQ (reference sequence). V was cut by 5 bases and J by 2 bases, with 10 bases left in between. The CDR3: CASSMMGPGNTIYF. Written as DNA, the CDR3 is TGTGCCAGCAGCATGATGGGGCCTGGAAACACCATATATTTT.

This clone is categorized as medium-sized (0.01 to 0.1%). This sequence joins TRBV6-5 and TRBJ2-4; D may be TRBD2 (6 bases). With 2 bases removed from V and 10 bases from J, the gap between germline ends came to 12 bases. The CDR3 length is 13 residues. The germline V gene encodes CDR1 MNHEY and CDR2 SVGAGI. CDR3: CASSYGREAIQYF. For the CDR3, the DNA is TGTGCCAGCAGTTACGGCAGGGAGGCTATTCAGTACTTC.

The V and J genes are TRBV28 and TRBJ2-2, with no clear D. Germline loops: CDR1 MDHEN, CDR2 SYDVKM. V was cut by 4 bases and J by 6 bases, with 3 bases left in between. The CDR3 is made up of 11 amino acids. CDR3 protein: CASSYSGELFF. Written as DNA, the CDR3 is TGTGCCAGCAGTTATTCCGGGGAGCTGTTTTTT.

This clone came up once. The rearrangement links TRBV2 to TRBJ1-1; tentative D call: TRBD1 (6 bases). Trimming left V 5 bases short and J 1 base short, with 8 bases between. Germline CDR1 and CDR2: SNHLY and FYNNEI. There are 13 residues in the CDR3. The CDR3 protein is CASSYRENTEAFF. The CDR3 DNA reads TGTGCCAGCAGTTACAGGGAGAACACTGAAGCTTTCTTT.

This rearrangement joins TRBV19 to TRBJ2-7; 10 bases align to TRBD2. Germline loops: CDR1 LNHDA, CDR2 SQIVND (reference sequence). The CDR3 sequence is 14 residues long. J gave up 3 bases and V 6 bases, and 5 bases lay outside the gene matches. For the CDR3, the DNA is TGTGCCAGTAGCCCACGACTAGCGGGCTACGAGCAGTACTTC. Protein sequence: CASSPRLAGYEQYF.